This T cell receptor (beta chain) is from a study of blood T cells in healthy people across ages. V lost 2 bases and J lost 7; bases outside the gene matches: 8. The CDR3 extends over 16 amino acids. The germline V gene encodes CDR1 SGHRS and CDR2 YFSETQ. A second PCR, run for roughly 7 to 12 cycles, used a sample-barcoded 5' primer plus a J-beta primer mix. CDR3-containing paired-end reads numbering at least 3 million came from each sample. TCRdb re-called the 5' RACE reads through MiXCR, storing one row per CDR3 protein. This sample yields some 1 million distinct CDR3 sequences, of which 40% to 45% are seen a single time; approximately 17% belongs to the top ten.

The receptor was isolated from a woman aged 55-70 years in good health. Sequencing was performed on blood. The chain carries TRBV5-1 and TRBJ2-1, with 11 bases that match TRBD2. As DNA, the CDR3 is TGCGCCAGCAGCTTATATAGCGGGGGGGGCCTTAATGAGCAGTTCTTC. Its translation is CASSLYSGGGLNEQFF.